Presented here are 9 T cell receptor beta chains from one specimen sequenced in a study of blood T cell repertoires in COVID-19. The table came from immunoSEQ multiplex PCR; TCRdb's copy has only in-frame clones and leaves some out. The data contain approximately 150,000 clones, around 85% of them seen just once; the ten biggest clones take up around 5.3%. Sequenced input: PBMCs or T cells enriched from blood (not recorded which). These receptors were obtained from a woman between 35 and 50 years old with acute COVID-19.

J is TRBJ2-7 and V is TRBV7-9, with 10 bases that match TRBD2. CDR1 is SEHNR, CDR2 FQNEAQ, per germline (reference sequence). The CDR3 is 16 residues long. V was clipped by 5 bases and J by 5 bases; unmatched bases: 12. The DNA for the CDR3 is TGTGCCAGCAGCGCCACCTCTAGCGGGAGTTGGAACGAGCAGTACGTC. Protein: CASSATSSGSWNEQYV.

The chain joins TRBV11-2 to TRBJ2-1; 11 nucleotides align to TRBD2. CDR1 and CDR2 (germline): SGHAT, FQNNGV. The junction had 8 bases not matched to a gene; V was cut back by 1 base and J by 9 bases. This CDR3 comprises 16 residues. The CDR3 nucleotides are TGTGCCAGCAGCTTAGTAGCGGGACTAGCGGAGACTGAGCAGTTCTTC. Translating it yields CASSLVAGLAETEQFF.

The V call is TRBV19, the J call TRBJ2-1, with 11 bases aligning to TRBD2. The germline CDR1 and CDR2 sequences are LNHDA and SQIVND (reference sequence). The CDR3 consists of 16 residues. After removal of 9 bases from V and 3 bases from J, the junction contained 10 bases not matched to a gene. The DNA for the CDR3 is TGTGCCAGCATAGATACTAGCGGGAGAGACTACAATGAGCAGTTCTTC. Amino acids: CASIDTSGRDYNEQFF. Together with reference TRBV19 and TRBJ2-1, the CDR3 gives the full variable domain: DGGITQSPKYLFRKEGQNVTLSCEQNLNHDAMYWYRQDPGQGLRLIYYSQIVNDFQKGDIAEGYSVSREKKESFPLTVTSAQKNPTAFYLCASIDTSGRDYNEQFFGPGTRLTVL.

The genes are TRBV7-3 and TRBJ2-6; the match to TRBD1 covers 7 bases. Per the germline V gene, CDR1 is SGHTA and CDR2 is FQGTGA. CDR3 length equals 20 residues. Unmatched junction bases numbered 19, after V lost 5 bases and J lost 3 bases. The CDR3 bases are TGTGCCAGCAGCAAAAACCCGGGCAGGGGGAAGGGTTTTGGGGCCAACGTCCTGACTTTC. Its protein is CASSKNPGRGKGFGANVLTF.

This rearrangement joins TRBV5-1 to TRBJ1-2; D might be TRBD1 (5 bases). In germline, CDR1 is SGHRS, CDR2 YFSETQ. V lost 4 bases, J lost 8 bases, and 18 bases lay in between. The CDR3 loop spans 14 amino acids. CDR3 sequence reads: CASSPGLRQEGYTF. The CDR3 DNA reads TGCGCCAGCAGCCCGGGACTCCGTCAGGAGGGCTACACCTTC.

V usage is TRBV9 and J usage is TRBJ1-2, with 7 bases matching TRBD1. Germline V CDR1 and CDR2: SGDLS, YYNGEE. The CDR3 has 14 amino acids. With 2 bases clipped from V and 5 bases from J, the junction kept 6 bases outside the gene matches. The CDR3 DNA follows: TGTGCCAGCAGCGTCAGTGGGACAGTGTATGGCTACACCTTC. It yields the protein CASSVSGTVYGYTF.

V gene TRBV5-1 combines with J gene TRBJ1-1; possible D gene TRBD1, 6 bases. This CDR3 spans 15 amino acids. Germline V gives CDR1 SGHRS, CDR2 YFSETQ. The germline V and J ends were trimmed by 3 bases and 1 base, with 13 bases remaining between them. The DNA for the CDR3 is TGCGCCAGCAGCTGGGGGCCCTACTCGAACACTGAAGCTTTCTTT. Protein sequence: CASSWGPYSNTEAFF.

This clone was observed a handful of times. The gene calls are TRBV6-2 or TRBV6-3 and TRBJ2-7; 9 bases agree with TRBD1. Trimming cost V 2 bases and J 3 bases; bases outside gene matches: 8. Germline V gene lookup returns CDR1 MNHEY and CDR2 SVGEGT. CDR3 length: 16 residues. Written as DNA, the CDR3 is TGTGCCAGCAGTTACCAGACGGACAGGGGCGTCTACGAGCAGTACTTC. It specifies CASSYQTDRGVYEQYF.

V usage is TRBV12-3 or TRBV12-4 and J usage is TRBJ2-1; D is undetermined. V lost 4 bases and J lost 7, with 5 bases in between. This CDR3 comprises 11 residues. CDR3 protein: CASSWRNEQFF. The CDR3 DNA is TGTGCCAGCAGTTGGCGGAATGAGCAGTTCTTC.